The clone carrying this T cell receptor beta chain was picked up many times. The antigen is unknown. The sample belongs to a study of T cells after yellow fever vaccination. Study-level findings and limits: Overall, a small share of clonotypes was seen in both CD4 and CD8 compartments. Weaker overall, the secondary response nonetheless peaked faster (day 5 versus 15). Abundant clonotypes (contaminants from the bulk population) could be present in FACS-sorted repertoires. Post-booster repertoires contained most primary-vaccination clones again (about 95% CD4, around 88% CD8).

TCRdb processed the 5' RACE reads anew with MiXCR; each CDR3 protein has one entry. The sample gives about 69,000 distinct CDR3 sequences, about 6% of which show up once; 2.2% is in the top ten. V shed 6 bases and J shed 4 bases, with 18 bases lying between them. The CDR3 covers 15 residues. This TCR was sampled from a man in his late teens or twenties who received the YFV17D yellow fever vaccine. The source material was CD4+ T cells sorted from PBMCs, sampled more than 14 days after the first yellow fever vaccination. The J gene is TRBJ1-2, the V gene TRBV12-3 or TRBV12-4; D remains ambiguous. The CDR3 here is CASRRNGISSYGYTF. The CDR3 nucleotides are TGTGCCAGCAGACGGAACGGGATAAGTAGCTATGGCTACACCTTC.